Included here is one T cell receptor beta chain sequence, with context. The CDR3 length is 16 residues. The V gene's germline CDR1 is MNHEY and CDR2 SVGEGT. The V end lost 7 bases, the J end lost 3 bases, and 21 bases lay between the germline ends. These data belong to a study of T cells in Graves' hyperthyroidism and ophthalmopathy. There were TCR beta CDR3 regions amplified from RNA transcripts. TCR CDR3 regions were first amplified by RT-PCR with HTBI primers. In TCRdb, the multiplex PCR reads were re-called with MiXCR into one record per CDR3 protein. The profile shows 250,000 to 300,000 distinct CDR3 sequences, approximately 16% of them singletons.

This sequence was found in a woman in her fifties or sixties with Graves' hyperthyroidism that later progressed to Graves' ophthalmopathy. J is TRBJ2-5 and V is TRBV6-2 or TRBV6-3; D might be TRBD1 (5 bases). The sample was blood. The DNA of the CDR3 is TGTGCCAGCAAAATCCCCCAAGGTGGCAGGGAAGAGACCCAGTACTTC. Its translation: CASKIPQGGREETQYF.